This T cell receptor (beta chain) was captured by sequencing in a study of cytomegalovirus exposure and HLA in healthy donors. Study-wide context: In a previous analysis, some 120 million unique TCR beta sequences were found from 150 million to 200 million T cells. General study points: Researchers catalogued some 160 TCR beta chains as cytomegalovirus-associated. In a later analysis, donors in an Asian-associated ancestry cluster reportedly had fewer N-insertions in productive TCRs than the cohort mean.

From germline, CDR1 is MNHNS and CDR2 SASEGT. This CDR3 is built from 13 residues. The V end lost 4 bases, the J end lost 1 base, and 7 bases lay between the germline ends. To note about this clone: Its antigen remains unknown.

It was healthy bone marrow donors who served as donors. The PCR used 60 Vbeta and 13 Jbeta primers. TCRdb's table, derived via immunoSEQ multiplex PCR, lists solely in-frame clones and lacks some. The table records 150,000 to 200,000 clones, over 65% of them present only once. V usage is TRBV6-1 and J usage is TRBJ1-1; no firm D call. The sample consisted of PBMCs. This TCR was sampled from a man aged 18 to 29 in good health and CMV-seropositive. CDR3 DNA sequence: TGTGCCAGCAGTGCCGTCCGGAACACTGAAGCTTTCTTT. Encoded protein: CASSAVRNTEAFF.